The rows below give T cell receptor beta chains drawn from one sample of a study of blood T cell repertoires in COVID-19. Assay: immunoSEQ multiplex PCR; the TCRdb copy retains only in-frame clones and omits some. The sample includes tens of thousands of clones, roughly 91% of them seen just once. Material for sequencing was peripheral blood. The receptors derive from a woman of 80 years or more with acute or convalescent COVID-19. The CDR3 runs from the conserved cysteine through the conserved F or W. The D gene is left open where the match is weak. The size field is filled for only some rows; it gives once, few, many or a size class.

J gene	clone size	V gene	D gene	CDR3 DNA	CDR3 protein
TRBJ2-3	-	TRBV15	TRBD2	TGTGCCACCAGCTCGGGACTAGAGAGTGTCAAGGGAAGGCAGTATTTT	CATSSGLESVKGRQYF
TRBJ2-1	-	TRBV15	TRBD2	TGTGCCACCAGCAGAGATAGACTAGCGGGTAGTAATGAGCAGTTCTTC	CATSRDRLAGSNEQFF
TRBJ1-2	-	TRBV27	TRBD1	TGTGCCAGCAGTGGGGACAGGGTTGGCTACACCTTC	CASSGDRVGYTF
TRBJ2-2	once	TRBV5-1	TRBD2	TGCGCCAGCAGCTTGACCGGGACTAGCAATTCCGGGGAGCTGTTTTTT	CASSLTGTSNSGELFF
TRBJ1-5	-	TRBV12-5	-	TGTGCTAGTGGTTTGATGGGCATCAATCAGCCCCAGCATTTT	CASGLMGINQPQHF
TRBJ2-3	-	TRBV7-3	-	TGTGCCAGCAGCCCCCTAATCGGCACAGATACGCAGTATTTT	CASSPLIGTDTQYF
TRBJ2-2	once	TRBV10-1	TRBD2	TGCGCCAGCAGTGGGCGGGAGGACGGGGAGCTGTTTTTT	CASSGREDGELFF
TRBJ1-6	-	TRBV6-2/TRBV6-3	-	TGTGCCAGCAGTTACAAGGACTACGATTCACCCCTCCACTTT	CASSYKDYDSPLHF
TRBJ1-5	-	TRBV6-5	-	TGTGCCAGCAACCCTGGGGAGAATCAGCCCCAGCATTTT	CASNPGENQPQHF
TRBJ2-7	-	TRBV7-2	-	TGTGCCAGCATTGAAGGGGGTAACGCCTACGAGCAGTACTTC	CASIEGGNAYEQYF
TRBJ1-2	few	TRBV7-2	-	TGTGCCAGCAGCTCATACTCAGGGGACTATGGCTACACCTTC	CASSSYSGDYGYTF
TRBJ1-5	-	TRBV7-8	-	TGTGCCAGCAGCTTATCTACAGTGTTACATCAGCCCCAGCATTTT	CASSLSTVLHQPQHF
TRBJ2-7	once	TRBV5-1	-	TGCGCCAGCAGCTTAGGGCAGGGCGCCGAGCAGTACTTC	CASSLGQGAEQYF
TRBJ2-7	-	TRBV7-9	-	TGTGCCAGCAGCTTACAACTAGGGGGCGAGCAGTACTTC	CASSLQLGGEQYF
TRBJ2-2	few	TRBV19	-	TGTGCCAGTAGTCAGTTTGGCGGGAAGGCGGGGGCGCGGAGCACCGGGGAGCTGTTTTTT	CASSQFGGKAGARSTGELFF
TRBJ2-3	-	TRBV19	-	TGTGCCACCTCAGACATTTCGAGCACAGATACGCAGTATTTT	CATSDISSTDTQYF
TRBJ2-7	once	TRBV18	TRBD1	TGTGCCAGCTCACTCGGGACAGGGGCCCTCGAGCAGTACTTC	CASSLGTGALEQYF
TRBJ1-5	-	TRBV19	-	TGTGCCAGTAGTACCACAGGGATTAGCAATCAGCCCCAGCATTTT	CASSTTGISNQPQHF
TRBJ1-1	-	TRBV19	TRBD1	TGTGCCAGTAGTCCTCGGACAGGGGGCGTCACTGAAGCTTTCTTT	CASSPRTGGVTEAFF
TRBJ2-5	once	TRBV3-1/TRBV3-2	TRBD2	TGTGCCAGCAGCCTTCTCGGGGGGGCGTCGGGTGAGACCCAGTACTTC	CASSLLGGASGETQYF
TRBJ2-7	-	TRBV7-9	-	TGTGCCAGCAGCGGCAGGCCTCCCTACGAGCAGTACTTC	CASSGRPPYEQYF
TRBJ2-7	once	TRBV11-2	TRBD1	TGTGCCAGCAGCTTAGTCTGGGACAGGAAGTACGAGCAGTACTTC	CASSLVWDRKYEQYF
TRBJ1-3	-	TRBV7-2	-	TGTGCCAGCAGCTTAACCAGGGCATTAGGTGGAAACACCATATATTTT	CASSLTRALGGNTIYF
TRBJ1-2	-	TRBV5-8	-	TGTGCCAGCAGCTTGCGGACACCCCATGGCTACACCTTC	CASSLRTPHGYTF
TRBJ2-7	-	TRBV5-1	TRBD1	TGCGCCAGCAGCTTTGACCGACCGGACAGGGGATACGAGCAGTACTTC	CASSFDRPDRGYEQYF
TRBJ1-2	once	TRBV19	-	TGTGCCAGTAGTATAAACCCCCGGGGAGAGAACTATGGCTACACCTTC	CASSINPRGENYGYTF
TRBJ1-4	-	TRBV3-1/TRBV3-2	TRBD1	TGTGCCAGCAGCAGGGGACAGGGAATACTAAATCAAAAACTGTTTTTT	CASSRGQGILNQKLFF